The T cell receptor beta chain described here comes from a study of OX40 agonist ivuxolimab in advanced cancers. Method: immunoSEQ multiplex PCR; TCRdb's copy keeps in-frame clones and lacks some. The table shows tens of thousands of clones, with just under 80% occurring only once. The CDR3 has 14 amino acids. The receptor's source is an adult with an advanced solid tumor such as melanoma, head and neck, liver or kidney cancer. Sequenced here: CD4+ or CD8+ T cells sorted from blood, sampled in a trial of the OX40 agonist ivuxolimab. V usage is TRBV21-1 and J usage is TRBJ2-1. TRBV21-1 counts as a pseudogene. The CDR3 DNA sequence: TGTGCCAGCAGCAGGGGGGCCTTGAACAATGAGCAGTTCTTC. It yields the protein CASSRGALNNEQFF.